This TCR beta chain derives from a study of blood T cell repertoires in COVID-19. Study summary: The United States, Italy and Spain provided the acute and convalescent COVID-19 samples. T cells, B-cell-depleted T cells, or PBMCs provided the cDNA or gDNA that served as material.

The CDR3 totals 15 residues. Germline V gives CDR1 SGHTA, CDR2 FQGTGA. Losses at the gene ends were 3 bases for V and 3 bases for J; bases not matched to a gene: 0. Original processing notes: Estimation of nucleated cell counts relied on the amplification of reference gene primers. Measured with immunoSEQ multiplex PCR; TCRdb has only the in-frame clones, and not every one. That table gives V, J and clone size, and the DNA gave D and trimming. The data show tens of thousands of clones, 65% to 90% seen once. Material: peripheral blood. This chain connects TRBV7-3 to TRBJ2-3, with TRBD2 matching 13 bases. This clonotype was sampled from a human donor in a cohort sampled during active COVID-19. The CDR3 DNA reads TGTGCCAGCAGCTTGGGACTAGCGGGGACAGATACGCAGTATTTT. Translation gives CASSLGLAGTDTQYF.